The text below deals with one T cell receptor (beta chain). The sample belongs to a study of blood T cell repertoires in COVID-19. The assay was immunoSEQ multiplex PCR, and TCRdb's table has in-frame clones only and misses some. Here the sample spans about 300,000 clones, approximately 90% being singletons. The CDR3 length is 15 residues. V dropped 8 bases and J dropped 3; count of bases not matched to a gene: 10. Per the germline V gene, CDR1 is LNHNV and CDR2 is YYDKDF (reference sequence). Participant reports of clinical history set cohort assignment. The sample comprised PBMCs or T cells enriched from blood (not recorded which). V gene TRBV15 combines with J gene TRBJ2-1, with TRBD1 matching 7 bases. This clonotype was sampled from a woman between 25 and 40 years old who had recovered from COVID-19. The CDR3 coding sequence is TGTGCCACCGAACCTGGGACAGACCGCTACAATGAGCAGTTCTTC. Translating gives CATEPGTDRYNEQFF.